One and the same sample provided the 9 T cell receptor beta chains below, sequenced in a study of molecular identifiers for immune sequencing clone quantification. MiXCR, applied by TCRdb to the PCR reads, yields one record per CDR3 protein. The sample comprises more than 550,000 distinct CDR3 sequences, 25% of which are singletons, and approximately 0.75% rests with the top ten. The specimen sequenced was naive CD8+ T cells from blood, with Jurkat cell RNA spiked in. As for subset: FACS-sorted CD8+CD4-CCR7+CD45RA+ naive T cells. These receptors were taken from a human donor in good health. Some libraries in this study had Jurkat cell RNA spiked in.

This clonotype was recorded at least ten times. One end of the junction does not line up with germline, which may come from a read error. J is TRBJ2-7 and V is TRBV4-1; 8 bases match TRBD1. This CDR3 region has 13 residues. Germline-derived CDR1 and CDR2 are MGHRA and YSYEKL. The CDR3 sequence is CASSQGTGYEQYF. As DNA, the CDR3 is TGTGCCAGCAGCCAAGGGACAGGATACGAGCAGTACTTC.

This clonotype was picked up many times. The rearrangement links TRBV27 to TRBJ1-1; 9 positions match TRBD1. The V segment lost 6 bases and the J segment 7 bases; nucleotides outside the gene matches: 6. The CDR3 spans 13 residues. Germline CDR1 reads MNHEY; CDR2 reads SMNVEV (reference sequence). CDR3 sequence (DNA): TGTGCCAGCAGGCTGGGACAGGGCGGTGAAGCTTTCTTT. Translating gives CASRLGQGGEAFF.

This clonotype has more than one count but fewer than ten. The chain employs TRBV20-1 and TRBJ2-7; 12 bases match TRBD2. V lost 6 bases and J lost 3; bases outside the gene matches: 3. Germline values: CDR1 DFQATT, CDR2 SNEGSKA (reference sequence). The CDR3 totals 13 residues. The CDR3 coding sequence is TGCAGTGCCACGACTAGCGGGGGCTACGAGCAGTACTTC. Protein product: CSATTSGGYEQYF.

There are many counts of this clonotype. In DNA, the CDR3 is TGTGCCAGCAGTTTTCTCATCTCCCAAGTCCTAGCGGATCAAGAGACCCAGTACTTC. Its translation is CASSFLISQVLADQETQYF. The chain employs TRBV28 and TRBJ2-5, with 7 bases fitting TRBD2. The CDR3 covers 19 residues. Germline CDR1 MDHEN, CDR2 SYDVKM. V gave up 3 bases and J gave up 2 bases; unmatched junction bases: 18.

A remark on this clonotype: This sequence may be a read error, since a much larger clone differs from it by one base. This chain connects TRBV5-3 to TRBJ2-1; no clear D gene. The J call may be wrong; the DNA end is better matched by TRBJ2-7. TRBV5-3 is identified as an open reading frame with a role that is uncertain. This CDR3 has 14 amino acids. The CDR3 DNA follows: TGTACCAGCAGTACCAGACAAGCGTCCTACGAGCAGTACTTC. Residues: CTSSTRQASYEQYF.

Regarding this clonotype: A much bigger clone sits one base away, suggesting this may be a read error. This sequence joins TRBV6-6 and TRBJ2-7, with unresolved D. Germline V gives CDR1 MNHNY, CDR2 SVGAGI (reference sequence). The CDR3 consists of 11 residues. CDR3 protein: CASGGSYERYF. CDR3 DNA: TGTGCCAGTGGTGGTTCCTACGAGCGGTACTTC.

As for this clonotype: A junction end diverges from the germline sequence, so it may reflect a read error. The rearrangement uses TRBV12-3 or TRBV12-4 and TRBJ2-5, with 8 bases lining up with TRBD2. The CDR3 consists of 13 residues. CDR3 residues: CANSLAGRETQYF. DNA for the CDR3: TGTGCCAACAGTTTAGCGGGACGAGAGACCCAGTACTTC.

The genes are TRBV19 and TRBJ2-2; possible D gene TRBD2, 6 bases. The CDR3 runs 14 residues. V shed 5 bases and J shed 8 bases, with 15 bases lying between them. CDR1 is LNHDA and CDR2 is SQIVND in the germline V gene (reference sequence). The CDR3 nucleotides read TGTGCCAGTAGTGGCGCGGGGATGGTGGGGGAGCTGTTTTTT. It translates to CASSGAGMVGELFF.

Notes on this clonotype: This may stem from a read error, because a much larger clone lies one nucleotide away. The gene calls are TRBV6-5 and TRBJ2-7; 12 nucleotides align to TRBD2. The CDR3 length is 14 residues. Germline V gene lookup returns CDR1 MNHEY and CDR2 SVGAGI. The V segment lost 7 bases and the J segment 6 bases; nucleotides outside the gene matches: 7. CDR3 DNA sequence: TGTGCCAGCATCGAGACTAGCGGGAGTTGCGAGCAGTACTTC. It codes for CASIETSGSCEQYF.